The 17 T cell receptor beta chains presented below share a single source sample, sequenced in a study of radiotherapy plus CTLA-4 blockade in lung cancer. Here immunoSEQ multiplex PCR was the method, and the copy in TCRdb shows in-frame clones only, minus some. The table includes about 93,000 clones, 80% to 90% detected once. The input for sequencing was peripheral blood, taken from a patient treated with radiotherapy plus ipilimumab. All receptors come from a human donor with non-small cell lung cancer that progressed on radiotherapy plus ipilimumab.

The gene calls are TRBV19 and TRBJ1-1; perhaps TRBD1 as D (6 bases). This CDR3 contains 14 residues. The germline V and J ends were trimmed by 4 bases and 2 bases, with 11 bases remaining between them. Germline CDR1 reads LNHDA; CDR2 reads SQIVND (reference sequence). In DNA form, the CDR3 reads TGTGCCAGTAGTACCTGGGACACTAACACTGAAGCTTTCTTT. Encoded protein: CASSTWDTNTEAFF.

The J gene is TRBJ1-3, the V gene TRBV6-6; D is undetermined. The V gene's germline CDR1 is MNHNY and CDR2 SVGAGI (reference sequence). The germline V and J ends were trimmed by 0 bases and 4 bases, with 10 bases remaining between them. The CDR3 consists of 15 residues. CDR3 nucleotides: TGTGCCAGCAGTTACTCTCCGGAGCTGGGAAACACCATATATTTT. Residues: CASSYSPELGNTIYF.

The genes are TRBV5-8 and TRBJ1-2; perhaps TRBD1 as D (5 bases). Germline V gene data show CDR1 as SGHTS and CDR2 as YDEGEE. The CDR3 consists of 17 residues. V shed 0 bases and J shed 9 bases, with 24 bases lying between them. The CDR3 sequence: CASSLVSGGSHFFSYTF. Here the CDR3 DNA reads TGTGCCAGCAGCTTGGTATCCGGGGGTTCCCATTTTTTTAGCTACACCTTC.

The chain carries TRBV2 and TRBJ1-5; 12 bases are a match to TRBD1. The V and J ends lost 6 bases and 7 bases, in that order; junction bases with no gene match: 10. The CDR3 sequence is 16 residues long. The germline V gene encodes CDR1 SNHLY and CDR2 FYNNEI. The CDR3 region is CASSPGTGGSGQPQHF. In nucleotides, the CDR3 is TGTGCCAGCAGCCCCGGGACAGGGGGCTCTGGGCAGCCCCAGCATTTT.

J is TRBJ2-1 and V is TRBV18; the match to TRBD1 covers 12 bases. The germline gives CDR1 KGHSH, CDR2 LQKENI. V shed 3 bases, J shed 7 bases, and the junction held 4 bases outside the gene matches. The CDR3 covers 15 residues. This CDR3 is CASSPGTGGGNEQFF. The CDR3 bases are TGTGCCAGCTCACCCGGGACAGGGGGCGGGAATGAGCAGTTCTTC. Complete variable domain (other parts from reference TRBV18 and TRBJ2-1): NAGVMQNPRHLVRRRGQEARLRCSPMKGHSHVYWYRQLPEEGLKFMVYLQKENIIDESGMPKERFSAEFPKEGPSILRIQQVVRGDSAAYFCASSPGTGGGNEQFFGPGTRLTVL.

This chain joins TRBV5-4 and TRBJ2-7, with 8 bases identical to TRBD2. The J segment lost 3 bases and the V segment lost 5 bases, leaving 7 bases of the junction unmatched. The germline V gene encodes CDR1 SGHNT and CDR2 YYREEE (reference sequence). This CDR3 comprises 14 residues. The CDR3 loop reads CASSLRLASYEQYF. The CDR3 DNA is TGTGCCAGCAGTCTTAGACTAGCGAGCTACGAGCAGTACTTC.

The CDR3 DNA reads as TGCGCCAGCAGCTTGGAGTCGGAGCTGAGCACCGGGGAGCTGTTTTTT. This gives the protein CASSLESELSTGELFF. The chain links TRBV5-1 to TRBJ2-2, with D hard to call. CDR1 is SGHRS, CDR2 YFSETQ, per germline. Trimming removed 0 bases from V and 4 bases from J, with 13 bases in between. This CDR3 has 16 amino acids.

The genes are TRBV5-4 and TRBJ2-7; 9 bases map to TRBD2. CDR3 length equals 15 residues. CDR1 is SGHNT and CDR2 is YYREEE in the germline V gene (reference sequence). Trimming took 2 bases from V and 5 from J; bases not matched to a gene: 8. Here the CDR3 reads CASSFGGRALNEQYF. The DNA for the CDR3 is TGTGCCAGCAGCTTCGGCGGGAGGGCCCTTAACGAGCAGTACTTC.

V is TRBV18 and J is TRBJ2-1; TRBD2 matches at 7 bases. V was pared by 4 bases and J by 0 bases, with 3 bases of the junction left unmatched. Germline V lookup: CDR1 KGHSH, CDR2 LQKENI. CDR3 length equals 15 residues. The CDR3 sequence is CASSRGGSSYNEQFF. CDR3 nucleotides: TGTGCCAGCTCACGGGGCGGGAGCTCCTACAATGAGCAGTTCTTC. The full variable domain, completed using reference TRBV18 and TRBJ2-1, is NAGVMQNPRHLVRRRGQEARLRCSPMKGHSHVYWYRQLPEEGLKFMVYLQKENIIDESGMPKERFSAEFPKEGPSILRIQQVVRGDSAAYFCASSRGGSSYNEQFFGPGTRLTVL.

This chain connects TRBV27 to TRBJ2-7; 7 nucleotides match TRBD1. The CDR3 length is 15 residues. From germline, CDR1 is MNHEY and CDR2 SMNVEV (reference sequence). The V and J ends lost 4 bases and 3 bases, in that order; junction bases with no gene match: 9. The CDR3 is CASSSTGRANYEQYF. The CDR3, as DNA: TGTGCCAGCAGTTCGACAGGGCGGGCGAACTACGAGCAGTACTTC.

The chain has TRBV19 and TRBJ2-7; a weak D match, TRBD1 (5 bases). Germline loops: CDR1 LNHDA, CDR2 SQIVND (reference sequence). V was cut by 3 bases and J by 2 bases, with 11 bases left in between. This CDR3 region has 14 residues. CDR3 nucleotide sequence: TGTGCCAGTAGTATTGGCAGGGCCGCCTACGAGCAGTACTTC. It is translated as CASSIGRAAYEQYF.

The chain has TRBV6-1 and TRBJ2-1; 7 bases fit TRBD2. After removal of 6 bases from V and 9 bases from J, the junction contained 14 bases not matched to a gene. Per the germline V gene, CDR1 is MNHNS and CDR2 is SASEGT. CDR3 length: 15 amino acids. CDR3 DNA: TGTGCCAGCAGCTTAGAACGGGGTCCGGGGGGTGAGCAGTTCTTC. As protein: CASSLERGPGGEQFF.

This rearrangement joins TRBV19 to TRBJ2-3, with TRBD2 matching 12 bases. The CDR3 is made up of 17 amino acids. Germline lookup yields CDR1 LNHDA and CDR2 SQIVND (reference sequence). Trimming at V came to 4 bases and at J to 5 bases, leaving 10 bases not matched to a gene. The DNA of the CDR3 is TGTGCCAGTAGTACGGGGTGGACTAGCGGGACCAGAGATACGCAGTATTTT. As protein: CASSTGWTSGTRDTQYF.

In its sample, this clone was seen a few times. The V gene is TRBV7-9, the J gene TRBJ2-7; D not certain. V was clipped by 8 bases and J by 8 bases, with 19 bases between them. This CDR3 is built from 13 residues. The germline V gene has CDR1 SEHNR and CDR2 FQNEAQ (reference sequence). The CDR3 here is CASLRFPEVQQYF. Here the CDR3 DNA reads TGTGCCAGCCTCAGGTTTCCCGAAGTCCAGCAGTACTTC.

The chain combines TRBV4-2 with TRBJ2-1; the match to TRBD2 covers 8 bases. The CDR3 loop spans 17 amino acids. The V segment lost 0 bases and the J segment 9 bases; nucleotides outside the gene matches: 13. Germline assignment: CDR1 LGHNA and CDR2 YNFKEQ. The CDR3, as DNA: TGTGCCAGCAGCCAAGATGCCGGCGGGAGGTCTACGCGTGAGCAGTTCTTC. Translated, it gives CASSQDAGGRSTREQFF.

This sequence joins TRBV9 and TRBJ2-2, with TRBD1 matching 9 bases. CDR3 length: 15 residues. V trimming: 4 bases; J trimming: 7 bases; junction bases outside the gene matches: 8. Germline CDR1 SGDLS, CDR2 YYNGEE. This CDR3 reads CASSPVTGGGGELFF. CDR3 bases: TGTGCCAGCAGCCCGGTCACAGGGGGCGGCGGGGAGCTGTTTTTT.

The chain uses TRBV15 and TRBJ2-3; D tentatively fits TRBD1 or TRBD2 (5 bases each). This CDR3 has 15 residues. Trimming shortened V by 8 bases and J by 4 bases, and 19 bases separated the two germline ends. Germline CDR1 is LNHNV and CDR2 is YYDKDF (reference sequence). CDR3 loop: CATHGAGQLADTQYF. CDR3 in DNA: TGTGCCACCCACGGGGCAGGGCAATTGGCAGATACGCAGTATTTT.